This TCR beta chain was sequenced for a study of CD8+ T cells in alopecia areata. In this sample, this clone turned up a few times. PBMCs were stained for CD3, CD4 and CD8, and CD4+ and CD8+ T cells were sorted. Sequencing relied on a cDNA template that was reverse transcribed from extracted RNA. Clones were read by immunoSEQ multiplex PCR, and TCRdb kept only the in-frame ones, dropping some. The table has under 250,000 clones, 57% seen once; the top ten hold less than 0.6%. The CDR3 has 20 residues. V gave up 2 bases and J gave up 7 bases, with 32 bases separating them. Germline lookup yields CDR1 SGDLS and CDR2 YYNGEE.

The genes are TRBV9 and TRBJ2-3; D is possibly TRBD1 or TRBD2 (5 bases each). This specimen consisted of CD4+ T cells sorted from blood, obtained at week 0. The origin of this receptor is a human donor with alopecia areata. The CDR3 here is CASSVSDTVRGRTSWNTQYF. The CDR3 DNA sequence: TGTGCCAGCAGCGTCTCAGACACCGTGAGGGGACGAACCTCCTGGAATACGCAGTATTTT.